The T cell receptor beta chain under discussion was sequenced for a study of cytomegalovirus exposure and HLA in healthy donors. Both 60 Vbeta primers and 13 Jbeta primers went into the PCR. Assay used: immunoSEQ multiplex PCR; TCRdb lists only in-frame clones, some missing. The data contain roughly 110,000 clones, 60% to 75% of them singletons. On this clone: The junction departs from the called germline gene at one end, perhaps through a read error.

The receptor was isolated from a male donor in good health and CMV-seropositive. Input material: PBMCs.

As DNA, the CDR3 is TGTGCTAGCAGCCCGACAGGGAGCGCGGCAGATACGCAGTATTTT. Its translation is CASSPTGSAADTQYF. The chain uses TRBV7-7 and TRBJ2-3, with 7 bases that match TRBD1. The CDR3 extends over 15 amino acids. The V gene's germline CDR1 is SSHAT and CDR2 FNYEAQ (reference sequence).